This T cell receptor beta chain was identified during a study of cytomegalovirus exposure and HLA in healthy donors. The CDR3 runs to 14 residues. CDR1 is SGHVS and CDR2 is FQNEAQ in the germline V gene. V was trimmed by 5 bases and J by 4 bases, leaving 15 bases between them. The PCR contained 60 Vbeta and 13 Jbeta primers. Produced via immunoSEQ multiplex PCR; TCRdb's table is partial and in-frame only. The sample yields over 150,000 clones, around 80% seen once. This receptor was obtained from a woman aged 25 to 45 in good health and CMV-seropositive. Sample: PBMCs. The V gene is TRBV7-8, the J gene TRBJ2-7, with D perhaps TRBD2 (5 bases). The CDR3 reads CASSPLRELYEQYF. In nucleotides, the CDR3 is TGTGCCAGCAGCCCTCTGAGGGAGCTTTACGAGCAGTACTTC.